A selection of T cell receptor beta chains follows, all from one sample in a study of cytomegalovirus exposure and HLA in healthy donors. Generated by immunoSEQ multiplex PCR, the TCRdb table keeps only in-frame clones and is missing some. Of approximately 110,000 clones listed, around 80% are singletons. The source material was PBMCs. These receptors came from a man aged 30 to 45 in good health and CMV-seropositive. The CDR3 runs from the conserved cysteine through the conserved F or W. A D gene is named only where the DNA matches it firmly. Clone size is stated in some rows and not others, as once, few, many or a class when expanded.

-	-	TRBV2	TRBJ1-6	TGTGCCAGCAGTGATACGGGGAGCTCCTATAATTCACCCCTCCACTTT	CASSDTGSSYNSPLHF
few	TRBD1	TRBV6-6	TRBJ1-4	TGTGCCAGCAGTTACTCTTCAGGGGGCGTAGGTGAAAAACTGTTTTTT	CASSYSSGGVGEKLFF
-	-	TRBV2	TRBJ2-7	TGTGCCAGTTACAGGGAAGAGAACTACGAGCAGTACTTC	CASYREENYEQYF
once	TRBD1	TRBV7-9	TRBJ1-6	TGTGCCAGCAGCTTACAGCTCGGGACAGGGGTTTCACCCCTCCACTTT	CASSLQLGTGVSPLHF
once	-	TRBV4-3	TRBJ1-2	TGCGCCAGCAGCCCAGAGGCCCGCTGTGGCTACACCTTC	CASSPEARCGYTF
-	-	TRBV19	TRBJ1-2	TGTGCCAGTAGCTCTACCTGGAACTATGGCTACACCTTC	CASSSTWNYGYTF
-	-	TRBV5-1	TRBJ1-2	TGCGCCAGCAGCTTGGATCCCGGGACTCCCCTTGGCTACACCTTC	CASSLDPGTPLGYTF
-	-	TRBV7-2	TRBJ2-5	TGTGCCAGCAGCTTTCTAGTGCAAGAGACCCAGTACTTC	CASSFLVQETQYF
-	-	TRBV30	TRBJ2-7	TGTGCCTGGGGTGGATCTGGGGGCGGAGCGTACTACGAGCAGTACTTC	CAWGGSGGGAYYEQYF
-	-	TRBV7-2	TRBJ1-1	TGTGCCAGCAGCTTAGCGGGGGGTGGGGCAGGCGACTTGAACACTGAAGCTTTCTTT	CASSLAGGGAGDLNTEAFF
-	-	TRBV6-1	TRBJ1-5	TGTGCCAGCAGTGAATATGGAGGGGATCAGCCCCAGCATTTT	CASSEYGGDQPQHF
-	TRBD1	TRBV10-2	TRBJ2-7	TGCGCCAGCAGCTTGGACAGGGCCCCCTACGAGCAGTACTTC	CASSLDRAPYEQYF
-	-	TRBV29-1	TRBJ2-2	TGCAGCGTTGACGGGAACACCGGGGAGCTGTTTTTT	CSVDGNTGELFF
-	-	TRBV5-4	TRBJ1-6	TGTGCCACCTCGAGAGGGGACAATAATTCACCCCTCCACTTT	CATSRGDNNSPLHF